These T cell receptor beta chains were read from a single sample in a study of blood T cell repertoires in COVID-19. TCRdb keeps only in-frame clones here, not all; method: immunoSEQ multiplex PCR. The repertoire has about 69,000 clones, approximately 82% of them found once; the top ten carry 9% to 10%. The specimen sequenced was peripheral blood. Receptor source: a woman older than 75 with acute or convalescent COVID-19. The CDR3 runs from the conserved cysteine through the conserved F or W. Fields, in order: V gene, D gene, J gene, clone size, CDR3 DNA, CDR3 protein. D genes are given only for firm matches. Clone size is not always given. Where it is, it says once, few, many or a class for expanded clones.

TRBV5-6,TRBD2,TRBJ2-7,-,TGTGCCAGCAGCCATACCGGGACTAAGGCCTACGAGCAGTACTTC,CASSHTGTKAYEQYF
TRBV4-1,-,TRBJ1-1,-,TGCGCCAGCAGCCCCCCCAGGATTACCACTGAAGCTTTCTTT,CASSPPRITTEAFF
TRBV11-2,-,TRBJ1-2,-,TGTGCCAGCAGCTTAGGGATTGGTCAGGACATTGAGTATGGCTACACCTTC,CASSLGIGQDIEYGYTF
TRBV5-1,TRBD2,TRBJ2-5,-,TGCGCCAGCAGCTTGGGTCCTAGCGGGGCGAACCAAGAGACCCAGTACTTC,CASSLGPSGANQETQYF
TRBV9,-,TRBJ2-3,-,TGTGCCAGCAGCCCGCTGGTGGGGCAGAAAGCAGATACGCAGTATTTT,CASSPLVGQKADTQYF
TRBV5-4,TRBD1,TRBJ2-2,-,TGTGCCAGCAGCTCCGGACAGGACACCGGGGAGCTGTTTTTT,CASSSGQDTGELFF
TRBV7-9,-,TRBJ2-1,-,TGTGCCAGCAGCTTAGCTGCGGACAAGAATGAGCAGTTCTTC,CASSLAADKNEQFF
TRBV5-1,TRBD1,TRBJ1-1,-,TGCGCCAGCAGCCTCCGGACAGGGAGGGACACTGAAGCTTTCTTT,CASSLRTGRDTEAFF
TRBV14,-,TRBJ2-3,-,TGTGCCAGCAGCCAAGCGGGACTTCAGACAGATACGCAGTATTTT,CASSQAGLQTDTQYF
TRBV30,TRBD1,TRBJ1-6,-,TGTGCCTGGAGTGTGGTGACAGGGGATTCACCCCTCCACTTT,CAWSVVTGDSPLHF
TRBV3-1/TRBV3-2,TRBD1,TRBJ1-4,-,TGTGCCAGCAGCCCCAATCAGGGGGCAGAAAAACTGTTTTTT,CASSPNQGAEKLFF
TRBV7-9,-,TRBJ1-3,-,TGTGCCAGCAGCTTATCCATCTCTGGAAACACCATATATTTT,CASSLSISGNTIYF
TRBV9,-,TRBJ2-6,-,TGTGCCAGCAGCGTCTTTCGCTCTGGGGCCAACGTCCTGACTTTC,CASSVFRSGANVLTF
TRBV13,-,TRBJ2-5,once,TGTGCCAGCAGCTTAGGCTGGTGGGCTGAGACCCAGTACTTC,CASSLGWWAETQYF
TRBV12-5,TRBD2,TRBJ2-1,-,TGTGCTAGTGGTTTACTCGGGGTAGCGGGGTACAATGAGCAGTTCTTC,CASGLLGVAGYNEQFF
TRBV12-5,TRBD1,TRBJ2-7,-,TGTGCTAGTGGTTTGGGGACAGGGGGCAGTCCGATCTCCTACGAGCAGTACTTC,CASGLGTGGSPISYEQYF
TRBV10-1,-,TRBJ2-2,-,TGCGCCAGCAGTGACCCCGGCGGCACCGGGGAGCTGTTTTTT,CASSDPGGTGELFF
TRBV11-2,-,TRBJ2-5,once,TGTGCCAGCAGCTTAGGGCGGGGTAAAGAGACCCAGTACTTC,CASSLGRGKETQYF
TRBV3-1/TRBV3-2,TRBD2,TRBJ2-7,few,TGTGCCAGCAGCTCGCTGGGGCTAGCGGGTTCCTACGAGCAGTACTTC,CASSSLGLAGSYEQYF
TRBV18,-,TRBJ1-2,-,TGTGCCAGCTCACCAGAGGGGGTGCGCTACACCTTC,CASSPEGVRYTF
TRBV6-2/TRBV6-3,TRBD1,TRBJ2-7,-,TGTGCCAGCACCCCAGGGGACAGGTTGGAGCAGTACTTC,CASTPGDRLEQYF
TRBV27,TRBD2,TRBJ2-7,-,TGTGCCAGCAGACTAGCGGGGACTTACGAGCAGTACTTC,CASRLAGTYEQYF
TRBV3-1/TRBV3-2,TRBD1,TRBJ1-2,-,TGTGCCAGCAGCCAAGATGACAGGGGAGGTGGCTACACCTTC,CASSQDDRGGGYTF
TRBV5-1,-,TRBJ1-1,-,TGCGCCAGCACTTTGTGGGCAACAAACACTGAAGCTTTCTTT,CASTLWATNTEAFF
TRBV5-1,TRBD1,TRBJ2-5,-,TGCGCCAGCAGCTTACAGGGACAGAATAGGGGTGGTGAGACCCAGTACTTC,CASSLQGQNRGGETQYF
TRBV14,TRBD1,TRBJ1-3,once,TGTGCCAGCGGGGGACAGGGGCACGGAAACACCATATATTTT,CASGGQGHGNTIYF
TRBV7-4,TRBD2,TRBJ2-7,-,TGTGCCAGCAGCTCTTTGGGACTAGATAAGGCCGAGCAGTACTTC,CASSSLGLDKAEQYF
TRBV20-1,-,TRBJ1-2,-,TGCAGTGCTGGTGGGGAGGGGAAATACTATGGCTACACCTTC,CSAGGEGKYYGYTF
TRBV6-6,-,TRBJ1-1,-,TGTGCCAGCAGACCCGGACAGATGAACACTGAAGCTTTCTTT,CASRPGQMNTEAFF
TRBV5-8,TRBD1,TRBJ1-5,-,TGTGCCAGCAGCTCTGGAACCGGGACAGGGAATCAGCCCCAGCATTTT,CASSSGTGTGNQPQHF
TRBV5-6,-,TRBJ2-4,-,TGTGCCAGCAGTCGGGACAACCAGTTCCCTCTAGCCAAAAACATTCAGTACTTC,CASSRDNQFPLAKNIQYF
TRBV5-1,TRBD2,TRBJ2-2,few,TGCGCCAGCAGCTTGAATCAGTGGCGGGGGGACACCGGGGAGCTGTTTTTT,CASSLNQWRGDTGELFF
TRBV27,-,TRBJ2-7,few,TGTGCCAGCAGTATAGACAGCTTACCCTACGAGCAGTACTTC,CASSIDSLPYEQYF
TRBV10-1,TRBD2,TRBJ2-3,-,TGCGCCAGCAGTAGGCGGGGGACCGGGGCAGATACGCAGTATTTT,CASSRRGTGADTQYF
TRBV15,TRBD1,TRBJ1-5,-,TGTGCCACCAGCACCTCAGGGACAGGGAATCAGCCCCAGCATTTT,CATSTSGTGNQPQHF
TRBV5-1,TRBD2,TRBJ2-7,-,TGCGCCAGCAGCTTGGGACTAGCGGGGGTCGAGCAGTACTTC,CASSLGLAGVEQYF
TRBV11-3,-,TRBJ2-7,-,TGTGCCAGCAGCCATAGTAGCTCCTACGAGCAGTACTTC,CASSHSSSYEQYF
TRBV6-5,-,TRBJ2-7,-,TGTGCCAGCAGTCCAACGCGGGCCCTTGAGCAGTACTTC,CASSPTRALEQYF
TRBV7-7,-,TRBJ2-2,once,TGTGCTAGCAGCTTATATAGCCGGGGCACCGGGGAGCTGTTTTTT,CASSLYSRGTGELFF
TRBV15,-,TRBJ1-1,-,TGTGCCACCAGCTATGTTGGGGCAATCGCTGAAGCTTTCTTT,CATSYVGAIAEAFF
TRBV29-1,TRBD1,TRBJ1-5,-,TGCAGCGTCGCTACTGGACAGGGCAATCAGCCCCAGCATTTT,CSVATGQGNQPQHF
TRBV4-2,TRBD1,TRBJ1-2,-,TGTGCCAGCAGCCAGGCTCGGGACAGGTCTAACTATGGCTACACCTTC,CASSQARDRSNYGYTF
TRBV13,TRBD1,TRBJ2-2,few,TGTGCCAGCAGCTTGGGACAGGCGAACACCGGGGAGCTGTTTTTT,CASSLGQANTGELFF
TRBV11-2,TRBD1,TRBJ2-5,-,TGTGCCAGCAGCTTATTCCCCGACAGGGGGGAGACCCAGTACTTC,CASSLFPDRGETQYF
TRBV14,-,TRBJ1-4,-,TGTGCCAGCAGCCAAGGTCGGACATCTACCGAAAAACTGTTTTTT,CASSQGRTSTEKLFF
TRBV7-2,-,TRBJ2-3,once,TGTGCCAGCAGCTTAGCGGCTGCCCGCACAGATACGCAGTATTTT,CASSLAAARTDTQYF
TRBV29-1,TRBD1,TRBJ1-1,-,TGCAGCGTGGAGGGTCGGGGACAGGGGGCTTTGAGGACTGAAGCTTTCTTT,CSVEGRGQGALRTEAFF
TRBV2,TRBD2,TRBJ2-1,few,TGTGCCAGCAAGTGGCTAGCGGGCAATGAGCAGTTCTTC,CASKWLAGNEQFF
TRBV5-4,TRBD2,TRBJ2-3,few,TGTGCCAGCAGCTTGGGGGGAAGCGGGGTCGCAGATACGCAGTATTTT,CASSLGGSGVADTQYF
TRBV19,TRBD1,TRBJ1-5,-,TGTGCCAGTACCCTTGGGGGGGGACAGGGGGGCAATCAGCCCCAGCATTTT,CASTLGGGQGGNQPQHF
TRBV5-1,TRBD2,TRBJ2-1,-,TGCGCCAGCAGCCGTACTAGCGGGGGCCCAAACTCCTACAATGAGCAGTTCTTC,CASSRTSGGPNSYNEQFF
TRBV27,TRBD1,TRBJ1-2,-,TGTGCCAGCAGCTCCGCGGGACAGGGAAGCGTGGGCTACACCTTC,CASSSAGQGSVGYTF
TRBV5-4,-,TRBJ1-1,-,TGTGCCAGCAGCTTGTCTCAGGGTTATAACACTGAAGCTTTCTTT,CASSLSQGYNTEAFF
TRBV4-1,TRBD2,TRBJ2-7,once,TGCGCCAGCAGAGTCTTCGGGAGGGGAACCTACGAGCAGTACTTC,CASRVFGRGTYEQYF
TRBV9,-,TRBJ1-3,-,TGTGCCAGCAGCGCGCTGGGGGGAGGGGGCTCTGGAAACACCATATATTTT,CASSALGGGGSGNTIYF
TRBV14,-,TRBJ2-2,few,TGTGCCAGCAGCCAAGATCGGGGATTGAACACCGGGGAGCTGTTTTTT,CASSQDRGLNTGELFF
TRBV6-5,-,TRBJ2-5,-,TGTGCCAGCGGTCGCGGGGGCGAGACCCAGTACTTC,CASGRGGETQYF
TRBV5-1,TRBD1,TRBJ1-2,-,TGCGCCAGCAGCTGGGGACAGGGGGCGGACTATGGCTACACCTTC,CASSWGQGADYGYTF
TRBV6-6,-,TRBJ1-3,-,TGTGCCAGCAGTCAGAGATCCGGGGGAATTTCTGGAAACACCATATATTTT,CASSQRSGGISGNTIYF